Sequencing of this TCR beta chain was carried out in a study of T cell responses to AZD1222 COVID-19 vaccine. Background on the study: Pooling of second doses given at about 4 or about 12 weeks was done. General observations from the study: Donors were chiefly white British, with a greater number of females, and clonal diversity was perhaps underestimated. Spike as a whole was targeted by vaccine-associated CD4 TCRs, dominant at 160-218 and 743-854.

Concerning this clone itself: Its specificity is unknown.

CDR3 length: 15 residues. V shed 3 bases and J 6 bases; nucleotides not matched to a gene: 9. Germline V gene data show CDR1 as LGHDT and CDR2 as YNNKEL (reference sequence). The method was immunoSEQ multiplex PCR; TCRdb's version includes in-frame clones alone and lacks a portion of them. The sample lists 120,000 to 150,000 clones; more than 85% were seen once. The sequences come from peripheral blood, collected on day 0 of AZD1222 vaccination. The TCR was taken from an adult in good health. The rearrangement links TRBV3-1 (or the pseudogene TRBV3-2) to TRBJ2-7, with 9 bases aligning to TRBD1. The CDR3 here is CASSQIPGQGSEQYF. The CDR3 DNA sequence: TGTGCCAGCAGCCAGATTCCGGGACAGGGAAGCGAGCAGTACTTC.